This TCR beta chain came from a study of T cell responses to AZD1222 COVID-19 vaccine. Sequenced by immunoSEQ multiplex PCR; TCRdb stores in-frame clones only, minus some. Counted here are some 96,000 clones, more than 70% occurring once; the ten biggest clones make up 3.5% to 4.5%. The count of this clone is one. The sample in question was peripheral blood, obtained on day 0 of MenACWY control vaccination. The TCR was taken from an adult in good health.

The CDR3 DNA is TGTGCCAGTAGTATAGGACAGGAGTACTCCTACGAGCAGTACTTC. Translated, it gives CASSIGQEYSYEQYF. The chain recombines TRBV19 with TRBJ2-7, with D perhaps matching TRBD1 (6 bases). From germline, CDR1 is LNHDA and CDR2 SQIVND (reference sequence). V was trimmed by 1 base and J by 0 bases, leaving 10 bases between them. The CDR3 length is 15 residues.